This is a list of T cell receptor beta chains from one sample in a study of vaccination and CD4 T cells after COVID-19. What these receptors recognize is not known. Via MiXCR, TCRdb re-called the PCR reads, giving one row per CDR3 protein. Altogether about 14,000 distinct CDR3 sequences are present, 41% being singletons, with the ten largest covering about 9.2%. Sequences were derived from CD4+ T cells from blood, cultured in vitro, sampled after SARS-CoV-2 vaccination. The receptors originated from a human donor who had recovered from COVID-19. Both conserved end residues are part of each CDR3. A D gene is named only where the DNA matches it firmly. Where a row states a size, it is once, few, many or the class of an expanded clone; other rows omit it.

D gene: NA; clone size: NA; V gene: TRBV6-1; CDR3 length: 14; J gene: TRBJ2-7; CDR3 protein: CASSELLTGYEQYF; CDR3 DNA: TGTGCCAGCAGTGAATTATTGACAGGCTACGAGCAGTACTTC
D gene: NA; clone size: NA; V gene: TRBV7-2; CDR3 length: 14; J gene: TRBJ2-5; CDR3 protein: CASSLVSREETQYF; CDR3 DNA: TGTGCCAGCAGCTTAGTCTCTCGAGAAGAGACCCAGTACTTC
D gene: TRBD1; clone size: NA; V gene: TRBV18; CDR3 length: 13; J gene: TRBJ1-1; CDR3 protein: CASSRTGNTEAFF; CDR3 DNA: TGTGCCAGCTCGCGGACAGGGAACACTGAAGCTTTCTTT
D gene: NA; clone size: NA; V gene: TRBV7-2; CDR3 length: 15; J gene: TRBJ2-7; CDR3 protein: CASSFTRDGGGEQYF; CDR3 DNA: TGTGCCAGCAGCTTCACCCGGGACGGCGGAGGAGAGCAGTACTTC
D gene: NA; clone size: NA; V gene: TRBV29-1; CDR3 length: 12; J gene: TRBJ2-7; CDR3 protein: CSVAPGLGEQYF; CDR3 DNA: TGCAGCGTTGCTCCGGGCCTCGGAGAGCAGTACTTC
D gene: NA; clone size: NA; V gene: TRBV25-1; CDR3 length: 16; J gene: TRBJ2-6; CDR3 protein: CASAAFGVTGANVLTF; CDR3 DNA: TGTGCCAGCGCGGCCTTCGGGGTAACCGGGGCCAACGTCCTGACTTTC
D gene: NA; clone size: once; V gene: TRBV30; CDR3 length: 17; J gene: TRBJ1-6; CDR3 protein: CAWSVGALSAVYSPLHF; CDR3 DNA: TGTGCCTGGAGTGTTGGGGCACTTAGCGCCGTGTATTCACCCCTCCACTTT
D gene: TRBD2; clone size: few; V gene: TRBV20-1; CDR3 length: 17; J gene: TRBJ2-5; CDR3 protein: CSAKTPGLAGSQETQYF; CDR3 DNA: TGCAGTGCTAAAACTCCGGGACTAGCGGGCAGCCAAGAGACCCAGTACTTC
D gene: NA; clone size: few; V gene: TRBV20-1; CDR3 length: 14; J gene: TRBJ1-2; CDR3 protein: CSASEQGRNYGYTF; CDR3 DNA: TGCAGTGCTAGCGAACAGGGACGAAACTATGGCTACACCTTC
D gene: NA; clone size: few; V gene: TRBV19; CDR3 length: 11; J gene: TRBJ2-3; CDR3 protein: CATTSGGHWYF; CDR3 DNA: TGTGCCACTACCAGTGGGGGGCACTGGTATTTT
D gene: NA; clone size: few; V gene: TRBV6-2/TRBV6-3; CDR3 length: 13; J gene: TRBJ1-1; CDR3 protein: CASNSGGKAEAFF; CDR3 DNA: TGTGCCAGCAACTCGGGCGGGAAGGCTGAAGCTTTCTTT
D gene: TRBD2; clone size: NA; V gene: TRBV7-6; CDR3 length: 15; J gene: TRBJ2-3; CDR3 protein: CASSSAGAHTDTQYF; CDR3 DNA: TGTGCCAGCAGCTCAGCGGGAGCCCACACAGATACGCAGTATTTT
D gene: NA; clone size: NA; V gene: TRBV6-2/TRBV6-3; CDR3 length: 16; J gene: TRBJ1-2; CDR3 protein: CASSYAKFPGNYGYTF; CDR3 DNA: TGTGCCAGCAGTTACGCCAAGTTCCCCGGGAACTATGGCTACACCTTC
D gene: TRBD2; clone size: NA; V gene: TRBV5-4; CDR3 length: 14; J gene: TRBJ2-1; CDR3 protein: CASSLELAGNEQFF; CDR3 DNA: TGTGCCAGCAGCTTGGAGCTAGCGGGCAATGAGCAGTTCTTC
D gene: TRBD1; clone size: NA; V gene: TRBV28; CDR3 length: 13; J gene: TRBJ1-2; CDR3 protein: CASRITGGRGYTF; CDR3 DNA: TGTGCCAGCAGGATCACAGGGGGCCGGGGCTACACCTTC
D gene: NA; clone size: NA; V gene: TRBV7-2; CDR3 length: 13; J gene: TRBJ1-2; CDR3 protein: CASSLDTTQGYTF; CDR3 DNA: TGTGCCAGCAGCTTAGACACAACCCAAGGCTACACCTTC
D gene: TRBD1; clone size: few; V gene: TRBV10-3; CDR3 length: 18; J gene: TRBJ1-1; CDR3 protein: CAISESPRGMTGGTEAFF; CDR3 DNA: TGTGCCATCAGTGAGTCCCCCCGAGGGATGACAGGGGGCACTGAAGCTTTCTTT
D gene: NA; clone size: NA; V gene: TRBV7-3; CDR3 length: 13; J gene: TRBJ1-1; CDR3 protein: CASSLGKNTEAFF; CDR3 DNA: TGTGCCAGCAGCTTGGGGAAAAACACTGAAGCTTTCTTT
D gene: TRBD1; clone size: once; V gene: TRBV27; CDR3 length: 17; J gene: TRBJ1-5; CDR3 protein: CASSPPDRACNNQPQHF; CDR3 DNA: TGTGCCAGCAGTCCACCTGACAGGGCGTGTAACAATCAGCCCCAGCATTTT
D gene: NA; clone size: few; V gene: TRBV11-3; CDR3 length: 13; J gene: TRBJ1-2; CDR3 protein: CASSLDRRGGYTF; CDR3 DNA: TGTGCCAGCAGCTTAGACCGCAGGGGCGGCTACACCTTC
D gene: NA; clone size: NA; V gene: TRBV11-2; CDR3 length: 16; J gene: TRBJ2-6; CDR3 protein: CASSLDPGAGANVLTF; CDR3 DNA: TGTGCCAGCAGCTTAGATCCAGGGGCTGGGGCCAACGTCCTGACTTTC
D gene: TRBD1; clone size: NA; V gene: TRBV20-1; CDR3 length: 16; J gene: TRBJ2-2; CDR3 protein: CSARDRTGRFAGELFF; CDR3 DNA: TGCAGTGCTAGAGATAGGACAGGGAGGTTCGCCGGGGAGCTGTTTTTT
D gene: NA; clone size: NA; V gene: TRBV7-2; CDR3 length: 15; J gene: TRBJ2-7; CDR3 protein: CASSLEVRPAYEQYF; CDR3 DNA: TGTGCCAGCAGCTTAGAGGTCCGCCCGGCCTACGAGCAGTACTTC
D gene: TRBD1; clone size: NA; V gene: TRBV19; CDR3 length: 14; J gene: TRBJ2-7; CDR3 protein: CASKKTGAGYEQYF; CDR3 DNA: TGTGCCAGTAAAAAGACAGGGGCGGGATACGAGCAGTACTTC
D gene: NA; clone size: few; V gene: TRBV28; CDR3 length: 15; J gene: TRBJ2-5; CDR3 protein: CASSFGGRQQETQYF; CDR3 DNA: TGTGCCAGCAGTTTTGGAGGCAGGCAACAAGAGACCCAGTACTTC
D gene: NA; clone size: NA; V gene: TRBV20-1; CDR3 length: 14; J gene: TRBJ2-7; CDR3 protein: CSARTGLSSYEQYF; CDR3 DNA: TGCAGTGCTCGTACAGGGCTAAGCTCCTACGAGCAGTACTTC
D gene: NA; clone size: few; V gene: TRBV7-2; CDR3 length: 15; J gene: TRBJ2-4; CDR3 protein: CASSLDGQYKNIQYF; CDR3 DNA: TGTGCCAGCAGCTTAGACGGCCAGTACAAAAACATTCAGTACTTC
D gene: NA; clone size: NA; V gene: TRBV20-1; CDR3 length: 14; J gene: TRBJ2-1; CDR3 protein: CSARDWKGLREQFF; CDR3 DNA: TGCAGTGCTAGAGATTGGAAGGGGTTGAGAGAGCAGTTCTTC
D gene: NA; clone size: NA; V gene: TRBV5-1; CDR3 length: 15; J gene: TRBJ2-3; CDR3 protein: CASSFQTGRTDTQYF; CDR3 DNA: TGCGCCAGCAGCTTCCAGACAGGCCGCACAGATACGCAGTATTTT
D gene: TRBD1; clone size: few; V gene: TRBV7-3; CDR3 length: 16; J gene: TRBJ2-3; CDR3 protein: CASSKAGTGSADTQYF; CDR3 DNA: TGTGCCAGCAGCAAGGCAGGGACAGGGTCAGCGGATACGCAGTATTTT
D gene: NA; clone size: NA; V gene: TRBV12-3/TRBV12-4; CDR3 length: 13; J gene: TRBJ2-5; CDR3 protein: CASTRGRQETQYF; CDR3 DNA: TGTGCCAGCACCCGCGGTAGGCAAGAGACCCAGTACTTC
D gene: NA; clone size: NA; V gene: TRBV5-6; CDR3 length: 17; J gene: TRBJ2-1; CDR3 protein: CASSLFGFRGDYNEQFF; CDR3 DNA: TGTGCCAGCAGCTTGTTTGGGTTTAGGGGTGACTACAATGAGCAGTTCTTC
D gene: TRBD2; clone size: NA; V gene: TRBV20-1; CDR3 length: 18; J gene: TRBJ2-7; CDR3 protein: CSARDRSERLAGLYEQYF; CDR3 DNA: TGCAGTGCTAGAGATCGGAGCGAAAGGCTAGCGGGCCTGTACGAGCAGTACTTC
D gene: TRBD1; clone size: NA; V gene: TRBV7-8; CDR3 length: 14; J gene: TRBJ1-2; CDR3 protein: CASSLETGDYGYTF; CDR3 DNA: TGTGCCAGCAGCTTAGAAACAGGGGACTATGGCTACACCTTC
D gene: TRBD2; clone size: NA; V gene: TRBV20-1; CDR3 length: 17; J gene: TRBJ2-2; CDR3 protein: CSARQPGLAGGAGELFF; CDR3 DNA: TGCAGTGCTCGCCAACCGGGACTAGCGGGGGGAGCCGGGGAGCTGTTTTTT
D gene: TRBD2; clone size: NA; V gene: TRBV7-3; CDR3 length: 19; J gene: TRBJ2-7; CDR3 protein: CASSPVPGLAGEGLYEQYF; CDR3 DNA: TGTGCCAGCAGCCCTGTCCCGGGACTAGCGGGAGAAGGTCTCTACGAGCAGTACTTC
D gene: NA; clone size: NA; V gene: TRBV11-2; CDR3 length: 14; J gene: TRBJ2-1; CDR3 protein: CASSPWGSETEQFF; CDR3 DNA: TGTGCCAGCAGCCCGTGGGGTAGTGAGACTGAGCAGTTCTTC
D gene: NA; clone size: NA; V gene: TRBV7-8; CDR3 length: 14; J gene: TRBJ2-7; CDR3 protein: CASSPRTDSYEQYF; CDR3 DNA: TGTGCCAGCAGCCCCCGGACAGACTCCTACGAGCAGTACTTC
D gene: NA; clone size: NA; V gene: TRBV28; CDR3 length: 13; J gene: TRBJ1-1; CDR3 protein: CASRVSGPHLAFF; CDR3 DNA: TGTGCCAGCAGGGTATCGGGGCCGCACCTAGCTTTCTTT
D gene: NA; clone size: few; V gene: TRBV11-2; CDR3 length: 13; J gene: TRBJ1-6; CDR3 protein: CASSAILGSPLHF; CDR3 DNA: TGTGCCAGCAGCGCGATCTTGGGGTCACCCCTCCACTTT
D gene: NA; clone size: NA; V gene: TRBV14; CDR3 length: 14; J gene: TRBJ1-1; CDR3 protein: CASSQPGRNTEAFF; CDR3 DNA: TGTGCCAGCAGCCAACCCGGACGGAACACTGAAGCTTTCTTT
D gene: NA; clone size: NA; V gene: TRBV27; CDR3 length: 15; J gene: TRBJ2-7; CDR3 protein: CASSLGRTGSGEQYF; CDR3 DNA: TGTGCCAGCAGTTTAGGGCGGACTGGGTCGGGGGAGCAGTACTTC
D gene: NA; clone size: NA; V gene: TRBV2; CDR3 length: 15; J gene: TRBJ1-1; CDR3 protein: CASSGGGVEDTEAFF; CDR3 DNA: TGTGCCAGCAGCGGTGGAGGGGTGGAGGACACTGAAGCTTTCTTT
D gene: TRBD2; clone size: NA; V gene: TRBV5-6; CDR3 length: 13; J gene: TRBJ2-5; CDR3 protein: CASRYLAEETQYF; CDR3 DNA: TGTGCCAGCAGGTATCTAGCGGAAGAGACCCAGTACTTC
D gene: NA; clone size: medium-sized; V gene: TRBV6-1; CDR3 length: 13; J gene: TRBJ1-2; CDR3 protein: CASSGRGADGYTF; CDR3 DNA: TGTGCCAGCAGTGGGCGAGGGGCGGACGGCTACACCTTC
D gene: TRBD1; clone size: few; V gene: TRBV20-1; CDR3 length: 15; J gene: TRBJ1-3; CDR3 protein: CSARDREVSGNTIYF; CDR3 DNA: TGCAGTGCTCGGGACAGGGAGGTCTCTGGAAACACCATATATTTT
D gene: TRBD1; clone size: few; V gene: TRBV7-3; CDR3 length: 15; J gene: TRBJ1-1; CDR3 protein: CASSQWTGGNTEAFF; CDR3 DNA: TGTGCCAGCAGCCAATGGACAGGGGGTAACACTGAAGCTTTCTTT
D gene: NA; clone size: few; V gene: TRBV6-2/TRBV6-3; CDR3 length: 14; J gene: TRBJ1-6; CDR3 protein: CASMLDSGNSPLHF; CDR3 DNA: TGTGCCAGCATGCTGGACAGTGGAAATTCACCCCTCCACTTT
D gene: NA; clone size: NA; V gene: TRBV20-1; CDR3 length: 11; J gene: TRBJ1-1; CDR3 protein: CSAREATEAFF; CDR3 DNA: TGCAGTGCTAGGGAGGCGACTGAAGCTTTCTTT
D gene: NA; clone size: NA; V gene: TRBV6-2/TRBV6-3; CDR3 length: 16; J gene: TRBJ2-7; CDR3 protein: CASSDTGRFYSYEQYF; CDR3 DNA: TGTGCCAGCAGCGACACCGGACGATTCTACTCCTACGAGCAGTACTTC
D gene: TRBD1; clone size: few; V gene: TRBV9; CDR3 length: 15; J gene: TRBJ2-7; CDR3 protein: CASSGLGTGSYEQYF; CDR3 DNA: TGTGCCAGCAGCGGACTCGGGACAGGGTCCTACGAGCAGTACTTC
D gene: TRBD2; clone size: few; V gene: TRBV6-2/TRBV6-3; CDR3 length: 15; J gene: TRBJ2-5; CDR3 protein: CASRGYTSGGKTQYF; CDR3 DNA: TGTGCCAGCAGGGGATACACTAGCGGGGGGAAGACCCAGTACTTC
D gene: NA; clone size: NA; V gene: TRBV5-1; CDR3 length: 16; J gene: TRBJ1-6; CDR3 protein: CASSLVAQGFDSPLHF; CDR3 DNA: TGCGCCAGCAGCTTGGTAGCCCAGGGGTTTGATTCACCCCTCCACTTT
D gene: TRBD1; clone size: few; V gene: TRBV5-4; CDR3 length: 16; J gene: TRBJ2-5; CDR3 protein: CASSLTGQGSWQTQYF; CDR3 DNA: TGTGCCAGCAGCTTGACAGGACAGGGGTCATGGCAGACCCAGTACTTC